The 18 T cell receptor beta chains in this list originate from one sample, sequenced in a study of glioma-infiltrating T cells listed by TCRdb under 2016. Data came from an Illumina MiSeq. The iRepertoire nested amplicon-rescue multiplex PCR (arm-PCR) platform was used to amplify TCR alpha and beta CDR3 regions from RNA. TCRdb reanalyzed the raw reads on its own, using fastp at Q25 for trimming and MiXCR for clone calling, and kept in-frame beta chains. Rows matching on CDR3 protein sequence are summarized as one entry with the most common DNA and genes. The sample contains fewer than 500,000 distinct CDR3 sequences, more than 35% of them found a single time. In total, the top ten clones hold around 13% of the sample. Material for sequencing was glioma tissue, nonneoplastic brain tissue, or PBMCs (not recorded which). The receptors were gathered from a human donor with low-grade glioma or glioblastoma, undergoing nonglioma brain surgery, or in good health (not recorded which).

The gene calls are TRBV6-2 or TRBV6-3 and TRBJ2-1; 11 positions agree with TRBD2. Unmatched junction bases numbered 10, after V lost 2 bases and J lost 4 bases. Germline loops: CDR1 MNHEY, CDR2 SVGEGT. The CDR3 is 18 residues long. The CDR3 nucleotides are TGTGCCAGCAGTTACGCCACCAGGACTAGCGGGCCTTACAATGAGCAGTTCTTC. This encodes CASSYATRTSGPYNEQFF.

This clonotype was counted at least ten times. This rearrangement joins TRBV6-6 to TRBJ2-2; TRBD1 matches 10 bases. Looked up from germline, CDR1 is MNHNY and CDR2 is SVGAGI (reference sequence). There are 15 residues in the CDR3. V was pared by 2 bases and J by 4 bases, with 1 base of the junction left unmatched. The CDR3 DNA reads as TGTGCCAGCAGTTACCGGGACAGGGGCACCGGGGAGCTGTTTTTT. Its protein product is CASSYRDRGTGELFF.

This clonotype was seen at least ten times. The chain is built from TRBV15 and TRBJ2-7; 7 bases line up with TRBD1. Losses at the gene ends were 1 base for V and 4 bases for J; bases not matched to a gene: 4. From germline, CDR1 is LNHNV and CDR2 YYDKDF (reference sequence). This CDR3 has 14 residues. CDR3 in DNA: TGTGCCACCAGCAGAGCAGGCAGGGGGTACGAGCAGTACTTC. It codes for CATSRAGRGYEQYF.

On this clonotype: It is likely a read error, because the conserved phenylalanine at the end of the CDR3 is missing. The chain joins TRBV7-2 to TRBJ2-7; 10 nucleotides agree with TRBD1. The CDR3 has 15 amino acids. Looked up from germline, CDR1 is SGHTA and CDR2 is FQGNSA. The V segment lost 0 bases and the J segment 3 bases; nucleotides outside the gene matches: 2. The CDR3 DNA sequence: TGTGCCAGCAGCTTAGCGGGGACAGGGGTCTACGAGCAGTACCTC. Translating it yields CASSLAGTGVYEQYL.

With respect to this clonotype: This may be a read error, as it is one base from a much larger clone. This rearrangement joins TRBV27 to TRBJ2-3; TRBD2 matches 8 bases. The CDR3 totals 14 residues. Germline CDR1 reads MNHEY; CDR2 reads SMNVEV (reference sequence). The CDR3 loop is CACSLGLETDTQYF. DNA of the CDR3: TGTGCCTGCAGCCTGGGACTAGAGACAGATACGCAGTATTTT.

This clonotype was observed a handful of times. This chain connects TRBV4-2 to TRBJ2-7; 8 bases align to TRBD2. There are 13 residues in the CDR3. Germline V gene data show CDR1 as LGHNA and CDR2 as YNFKEQ. V was clipped by 3 bases and J by 6 bases; unmatched bases: 4. CDR3 sequence (DNA): TGTGCCAGCAGCCAGCGGGAGGCGGGCGAGCAGTACTTC. Its translation: CASSQREAGEQYF.

This clonotype occurred many times. This chain connects TRBV6-2 or TRBV6-3 to TRBJ2-7; no firm D call. The V gene's germline CDR1 is MNHEY and CDR2 SVGEGT. V was shortened by 0 bases and J by 2 bases, with 11 bases between the two germline ends. The CDR3 length is 15 residues. CDR3 DNA: TGTGCCAGCAGTTACTCGATGGCAACGCCCTACGAGCAGTACTTC. This gives the protein CASSYSMATPYEQYF.

This chain uses TRBV4-3 with TRBJ2-1; 12 nucleotides match TRBD2. Germline trimming cut 1 base from V and 6 bases from J; bases unmatched to any gene: 1. Germline CDR1 LGHNA, CDR2 YSLEER. CDR3 size: 15 residues. In DNA, the CDR3 is TGCGCCAGCAGCCAAGGGACTAGCGGGATCAATGAGCAGTTCTTC. Its translation: CASSQGTSGINEQFF.

CDR3 protein: CASSLTSGSYQETQYF. The CDR3 coding sequence is TGTGCCAGCAGCCTTACTAGCGGGTCCTACCAAGAGACCCAGTACTTC. This chain connects TRBV7-9 to TRBJ2-5; TRBD2 matches 9 bases. Germline CDR1 and CDR2: SEHNR and FQNEAQ (reference sequence). This CDR3 comprises 16 residues. J was trimmed by 0 bases and V by 5 bases; bases with no gene match: 7.

This clonotype has ten or more counts. V is TRBV6-2 or TRBV6-3 and J is TRBJ2-1, with 7 bases matching TRBD2. V was clipped by 6 bases and J by 3 bases; unmatched bases: 5. Germline V lookup: CDR1 MNHEY, CDR2 SVGEGT. CDR3 length: 14 residues. The CDR3 loop is CASSLAELYNEQFF. The CDR3 nucleotides read TGTGCCAGCAGCCTAGCGGAACTCTACAATGAGCAGTTCTTC.

V gene TRBV5-4 combines with J gene TRBJ1-6; D unclear. Trimming took off 0 bases at V and 6 bases at J, with 4 bases between the two ends. This CDR3 spans 13 amino acids. Per the germline V gene, CDR1 is SGHNT and CDR2 is YYREEE (reference sequence). The CDR3 is CASSLAGNSPLHF. The CDR3 nucleotides read TGTGCCAGCAGCTTGGCCGGTAATTCACCCCTCCACTTT.

The chain has TRBV28 and TRBJ1-2; D might be TRBD1 (6 bases). V dropped 4 bases and J dropped 3 bases, with 15 bases sitting between them. The germline CDR1 and CDR2 sequences are MDHEN and SYDVKM. The CDR3 spans 15 residues. The CDR3: CASSSAGHKYYGYTF. In DNA, the CDR3 is TGTGCCAGCAGTTCCGCGGGACATAAGTACTATGGCTACACCTTC.

This chain links TRBV20-1 with TRBJ2-7, with TRBD1 matching over 8 bases. The V gene's germline CDR1 is DFQATT and CDR2 SNEGSKA (reference sequence). Trimming took 3 bases from V and 0 from J; bases not matched to a gene: 10. The length of the CDR3 is 16 residues. The CDR3 sequence is CSASAGAGTGSYEQYF. The CDR3 coding sequence is TGCAGTGCTAGCGCAGGTGCCGGGACAGGCTCCTACGAGCAGTACTTC.

The chain links TRBV19 to TRBJ1-3; unclear D gene. The ends were cut back, 3 bases at V and 8 bases at J, with 11 bases in the middle. There are 13 residues in the CDR3. Germline assignment: CDR1 LNHDA and CDR2 SQIVND (reference sequence). The CDR3 loop reads CASSIRIGDTIYF. The CDR3 nucleotides read TGTGCCAGTAGTATTCGGATTGGGGACACCATATATTTT.

V and J are TRBV20-1 and TRBJ2-7, with 7 bases identical to TRBD2. Germline V CDR1 and CDR2: DFQATT, SNEGSKA (reference sequence). With V trimmed by 0 bases and J by 2 bases, 7 bases remained unmatched. The CDR3 is 15 residues long. The DNA of the CDR3 is TGCAGTGCTAGAGATGGGGGGGGAGGGGCCTACGAGCAGTACTTC. Its translation is CSARDGGGGAYEQYF.

Of note for this clonotype: This likely comes from a read error, as the CDR3 has no conserved phenylalanine or tryptophan at its end. No DNA is shown, since the ends of the CDR3 on it are uncertain; the CDR3 is the one TCRdb lists. This chain joins TRBV6-2 or TRBV6-3 and TRBJ2-7; TRBD1 is the table's D call, not checked against the DNA. Counting both end residues, the CDR3 totals 15 amino acids. Looked up from germline, CDR1 is MNHEY and CDR2 is SVGEGT. The CDR3 sequence: CASSTGTGGGYEHYL.

The chain combines TRBV3-1 with TRBJ2-5; D is unresolved. Germline V gene data show CDR1 as LGHDT and CDR2 as YNNKEL (reference sequence). Trimming took 6 bases from V and 2 from J, leaving 10 bases between them. The CDR3 loop spans 13 amino acids. The DNA for the CDR3 is TGTGCCAGCAGACACCAAGGGCAAGAGACCCAGTACTTC. Translating it yields CASRHQGQETQYF.

In this sample, this clonotype turned up a few times. The chain uses TRBV28 and TRBJ2-7; TRBD2 might be the D (6 bases). The CDR3 is 15 residues long. Trimming pared 3 bases from V and 4 bases from J, leaving 16 bases between. CDR1 is MDHEN, CDR2 SYDVKM, per germline. CDR3 protein: CASSLIGGSWYEQYF. CDR3 nucleotides: TGTGCCAGCAGTTTGATCGGAGGGAGTTGGTACGAGCAGTACTTC.